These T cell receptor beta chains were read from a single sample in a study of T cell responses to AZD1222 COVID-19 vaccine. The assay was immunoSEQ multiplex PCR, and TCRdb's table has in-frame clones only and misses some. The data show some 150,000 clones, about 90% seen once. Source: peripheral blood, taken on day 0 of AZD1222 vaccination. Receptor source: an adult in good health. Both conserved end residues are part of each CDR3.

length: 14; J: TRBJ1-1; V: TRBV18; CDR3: CASSPRTANTEAFF
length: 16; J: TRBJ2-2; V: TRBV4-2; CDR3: CASSSRARSSTGELFF
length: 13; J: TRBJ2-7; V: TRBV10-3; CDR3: CAISVLAGYEQYF
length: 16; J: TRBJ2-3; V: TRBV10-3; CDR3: CAISGPRGSLTDTQYF
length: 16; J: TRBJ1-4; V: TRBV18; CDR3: CASSPGRTGSNEKLFF
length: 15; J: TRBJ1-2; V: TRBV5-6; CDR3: CASSPFRPSNYGYTF
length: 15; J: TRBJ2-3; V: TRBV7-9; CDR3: CASSPDRGPQDTQYF
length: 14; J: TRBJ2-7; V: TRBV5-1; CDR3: CASSLGSGTYEQYF
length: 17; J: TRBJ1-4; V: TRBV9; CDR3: CASSVTGRNATNEKLFF
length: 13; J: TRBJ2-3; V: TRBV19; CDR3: CASGLAGLDTQYF
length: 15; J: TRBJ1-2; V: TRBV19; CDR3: CASSILNSGRYGYTF
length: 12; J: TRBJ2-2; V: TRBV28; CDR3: CASSLGTGELFF
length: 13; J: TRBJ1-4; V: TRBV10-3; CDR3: CASTGRPNEKLFF
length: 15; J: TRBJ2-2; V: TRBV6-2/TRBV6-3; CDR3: CASSSKFLGSGELFF
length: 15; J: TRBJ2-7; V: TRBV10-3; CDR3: CAITQDGSSSYEQYF
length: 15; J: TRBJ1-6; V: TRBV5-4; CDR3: CASSFGDRDLSPLHF
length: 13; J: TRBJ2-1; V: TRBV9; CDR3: CATGAGGLNEQFF
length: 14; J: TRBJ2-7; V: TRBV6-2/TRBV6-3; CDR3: CASSYFRISYEQYF
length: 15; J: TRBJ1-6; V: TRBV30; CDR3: CAWTPLISYNSPLHF
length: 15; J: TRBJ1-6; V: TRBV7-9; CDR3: CASSSGAGNLAPLHF
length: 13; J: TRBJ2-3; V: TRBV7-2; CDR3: CASSLERLDAQYF
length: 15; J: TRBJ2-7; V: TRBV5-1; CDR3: CASSLWDGSSYEQYF
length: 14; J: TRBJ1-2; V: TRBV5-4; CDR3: CASSRRDWNYGYTF
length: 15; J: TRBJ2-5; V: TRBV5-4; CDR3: CASSPQGLYQETQYF
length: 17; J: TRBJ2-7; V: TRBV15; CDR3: CATSRGGGGQQTYEQYF
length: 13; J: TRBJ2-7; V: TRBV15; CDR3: CATSSGFSYEQYF
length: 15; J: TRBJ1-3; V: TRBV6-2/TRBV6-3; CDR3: CASSLRTGQGNTIYF
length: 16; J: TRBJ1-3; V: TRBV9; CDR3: CASSVASTSSGNTIYF
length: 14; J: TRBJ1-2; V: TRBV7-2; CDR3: CASSPRPVGGGYTF
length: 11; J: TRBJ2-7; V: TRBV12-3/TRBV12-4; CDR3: CASSLSIRQYF
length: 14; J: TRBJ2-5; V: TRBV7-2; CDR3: CASSLGGAIKTQYF
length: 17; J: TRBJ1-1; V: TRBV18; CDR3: CASSPRRQGAGNTEAFF
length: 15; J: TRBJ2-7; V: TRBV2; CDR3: CASSDTGQLSYEQYF
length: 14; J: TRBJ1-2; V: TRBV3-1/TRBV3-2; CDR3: CASSQDQGTYGYTF
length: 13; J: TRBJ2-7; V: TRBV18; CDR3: CASSPPGFYEQYF
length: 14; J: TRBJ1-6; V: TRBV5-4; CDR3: CASSFGNGDSPLHF
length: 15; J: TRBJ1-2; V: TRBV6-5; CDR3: CASRPPGQGASGYTF
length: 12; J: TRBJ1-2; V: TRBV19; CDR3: CASSGQSYGYTF
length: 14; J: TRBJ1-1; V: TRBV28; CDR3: CASGLVGGGTEAFF
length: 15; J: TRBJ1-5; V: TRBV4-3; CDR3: CASSQVLDSNQPQHF
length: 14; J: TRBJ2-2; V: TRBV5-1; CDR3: CASSGRDRTGELFF
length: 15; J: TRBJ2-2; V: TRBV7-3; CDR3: CASRGTAGNTGELFF
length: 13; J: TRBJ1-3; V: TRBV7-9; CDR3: CASSLGTMDTIYF
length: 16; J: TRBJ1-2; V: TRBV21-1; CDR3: CASSKRWCLPNYGYTF
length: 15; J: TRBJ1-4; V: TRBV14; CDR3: CASSQVRGSNEKLFF
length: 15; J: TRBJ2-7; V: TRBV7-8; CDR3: CASSLAGQISYEQYF
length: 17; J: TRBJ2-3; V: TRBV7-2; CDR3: CASSFSPAGGPLDTQYF
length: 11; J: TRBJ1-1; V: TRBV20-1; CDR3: CSAFRNTEAFF
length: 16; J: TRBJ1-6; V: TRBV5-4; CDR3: CASSLGQGATNSPLHF
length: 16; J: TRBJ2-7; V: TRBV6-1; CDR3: CASSEGGGSGSYEQYF
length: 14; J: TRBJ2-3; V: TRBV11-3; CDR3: CASSLRGGGDTQYF
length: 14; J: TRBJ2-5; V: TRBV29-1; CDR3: CSVELGRNQETQYF